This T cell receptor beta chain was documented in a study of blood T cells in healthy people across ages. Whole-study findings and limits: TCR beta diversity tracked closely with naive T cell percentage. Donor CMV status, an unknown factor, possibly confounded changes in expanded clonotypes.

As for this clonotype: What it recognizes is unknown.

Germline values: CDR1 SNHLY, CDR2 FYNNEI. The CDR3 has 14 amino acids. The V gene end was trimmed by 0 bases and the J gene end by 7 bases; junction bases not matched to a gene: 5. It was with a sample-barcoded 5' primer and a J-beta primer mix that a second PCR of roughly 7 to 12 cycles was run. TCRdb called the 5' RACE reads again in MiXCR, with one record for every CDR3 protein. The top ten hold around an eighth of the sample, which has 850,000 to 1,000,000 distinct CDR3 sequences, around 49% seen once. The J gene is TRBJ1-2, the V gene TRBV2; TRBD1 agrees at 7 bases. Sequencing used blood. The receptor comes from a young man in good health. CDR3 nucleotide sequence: TGTGCCAGCAGTGAAGCGAGACAGGGTCTTGGCTACACCTTC. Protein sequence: CASSEARQGLGYTF.